This TCR beta chain was captured in a study of CD8+ T cells in alopecia areata. This clone was found a few times. Its antigen is still unknown. Extracted RNA was reverse transcribed, and the resulting cDNA served as sequencing template. Clones were read by immunoSEQ multiplex PCR, and TCRdb kept only the in-frame ones, dropping some. Altogether tens of thousands of clones are present, 44% being singletons, with the ten largest covering roughly 51%. Study-level findings and limits: Lesional scalp displayed greater clonality than normal scalp, most notably in alopecia totalis/universalis.

This TCR was sampled from a human donor with alopecia areata. Material: NKG2D-low CD8+ T cells sorted from blood.

In nucleotides, the CDR3 is TGTGCCAGCAGCGCTCGCCAGGGCGGCCTCACTGAAGCTTTCTTT. Translating it yields CASSARQGGLTEAFF. V is TRBV7-9 and J is TRBJ1-1; TRBD1 might be the D (5 bases). The CDR3 spans 15 residues. Trimming removed 5 bases at V and 4 bases at J, with 17 bases between. CDR1 and CDR2 from the germline V gene are SEHNR and FQNEAQ (reference sequence).